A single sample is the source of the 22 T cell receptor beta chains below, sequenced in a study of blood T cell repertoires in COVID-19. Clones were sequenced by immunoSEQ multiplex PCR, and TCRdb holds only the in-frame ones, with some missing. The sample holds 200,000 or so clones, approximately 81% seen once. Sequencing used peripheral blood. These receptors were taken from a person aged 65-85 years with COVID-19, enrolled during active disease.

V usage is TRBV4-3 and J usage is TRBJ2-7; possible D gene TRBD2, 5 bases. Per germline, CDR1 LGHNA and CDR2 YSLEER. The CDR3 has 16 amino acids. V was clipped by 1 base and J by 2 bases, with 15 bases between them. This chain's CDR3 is CASSQGIGMQAYEQYF. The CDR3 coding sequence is TGCGCCAGCAGCCAAGGTATCGGGATGCAAGCCTACGAGCAGTACTTC.

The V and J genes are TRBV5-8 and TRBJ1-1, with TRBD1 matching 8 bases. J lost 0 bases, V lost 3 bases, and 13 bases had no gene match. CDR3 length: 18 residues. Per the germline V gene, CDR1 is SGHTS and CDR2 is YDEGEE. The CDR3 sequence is CASSSRQGSLEMNTEAFF. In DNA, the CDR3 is TGTGCCAGCAGCTCCCGACAGGGGAGCTTGGAAATGAACACTGAAGCTTTCTTT.

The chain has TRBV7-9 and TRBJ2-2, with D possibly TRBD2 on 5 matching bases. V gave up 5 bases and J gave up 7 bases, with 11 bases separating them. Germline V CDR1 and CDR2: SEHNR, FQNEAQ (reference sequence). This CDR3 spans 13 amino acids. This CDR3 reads CASSQLGGGELFF. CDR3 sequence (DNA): TGTGCCAGCAGCCAGCTAGGAGGCGGGGAGCTGTTTTTT.

The CDR3 loop is CASSQGQAYEQYF. CDR3 coding DNA: TGTGCCAGCAGCCAAGGACAGGCCTACGAGCAGTACTTC. The chain has TRBV12-3 or TRBV12-4 and TRBJ2-7, with 7 nucleotides matching TRBD1. This CDR3 has 13 amino acids. V lost 6 bases and J lost 2; bases outside the gene matches: 4.

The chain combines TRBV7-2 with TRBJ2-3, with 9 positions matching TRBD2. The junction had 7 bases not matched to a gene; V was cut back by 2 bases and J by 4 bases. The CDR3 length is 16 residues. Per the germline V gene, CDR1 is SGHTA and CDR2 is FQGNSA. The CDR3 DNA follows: TGTGCCAGCAGCTTAATGGGCGGGGGGGCGTCAGATACGCAGTATTTT. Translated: CASSLMGGGASDTQYF.

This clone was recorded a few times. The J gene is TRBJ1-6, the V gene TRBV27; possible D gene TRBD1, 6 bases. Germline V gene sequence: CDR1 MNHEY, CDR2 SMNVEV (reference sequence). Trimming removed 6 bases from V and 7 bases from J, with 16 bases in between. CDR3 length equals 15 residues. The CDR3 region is CASREQGSRNSPLHF. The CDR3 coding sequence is TGTGCCAGCAGGGAACAGGGTTCGCGGAATTCACCCCTCCACTTT.

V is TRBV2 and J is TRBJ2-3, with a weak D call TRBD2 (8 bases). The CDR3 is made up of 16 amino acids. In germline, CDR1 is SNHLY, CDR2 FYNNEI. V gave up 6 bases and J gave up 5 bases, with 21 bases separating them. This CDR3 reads CASRAARDSGGDTQYF. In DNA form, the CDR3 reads TGTGCCAGCAGAGCCGCAAGGGACAGCGGGGGAGATACGCAGTATTTT.

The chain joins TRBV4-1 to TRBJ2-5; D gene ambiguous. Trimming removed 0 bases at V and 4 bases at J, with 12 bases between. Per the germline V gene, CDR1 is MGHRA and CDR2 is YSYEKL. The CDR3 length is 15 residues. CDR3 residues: CASSQDGRIRETQYF. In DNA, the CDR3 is TGCGCCAGCAGCCAAGATGGCAGGATCAGAGAGACCCAGTACTTC.

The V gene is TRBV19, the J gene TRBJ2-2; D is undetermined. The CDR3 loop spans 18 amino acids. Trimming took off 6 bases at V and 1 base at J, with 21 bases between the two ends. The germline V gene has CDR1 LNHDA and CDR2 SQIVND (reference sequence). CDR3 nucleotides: TGTGCCAGTAGCCCTGGGCTGCGTTTCGAGAGGAACACCGGGGAGCTGTTTTTT. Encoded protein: CASSPGLRFERNTGELFF.

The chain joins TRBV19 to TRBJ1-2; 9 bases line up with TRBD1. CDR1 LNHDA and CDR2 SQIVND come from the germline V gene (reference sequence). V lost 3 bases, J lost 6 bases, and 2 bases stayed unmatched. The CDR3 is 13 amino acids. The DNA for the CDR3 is TGTGCCAGTAGTATTCGGACAGGGGATGGCTACACCTTC. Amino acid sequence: CASSIRTGDGYTF.

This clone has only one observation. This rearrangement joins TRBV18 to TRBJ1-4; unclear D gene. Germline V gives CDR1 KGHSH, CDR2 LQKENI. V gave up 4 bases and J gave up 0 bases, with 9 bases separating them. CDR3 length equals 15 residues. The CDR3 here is CASSRSDATNEKLFF. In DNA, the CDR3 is TGTGCCAGCTCACGGTCAGATGCAACTAATGAAAAACTGTTTTTT.

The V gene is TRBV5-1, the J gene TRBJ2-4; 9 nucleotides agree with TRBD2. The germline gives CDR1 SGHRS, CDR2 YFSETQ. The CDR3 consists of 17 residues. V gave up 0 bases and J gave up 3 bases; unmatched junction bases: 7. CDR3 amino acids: CASSLVGGRAGKNIQYF. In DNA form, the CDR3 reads TGCGCCAGCAGCTTGGTGGGCGGGAGGGCCGGCAAAAACATTCAGTACTTC.

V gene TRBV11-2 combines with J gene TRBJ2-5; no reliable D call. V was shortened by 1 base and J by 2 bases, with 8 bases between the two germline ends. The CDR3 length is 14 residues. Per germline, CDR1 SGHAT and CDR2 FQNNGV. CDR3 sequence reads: CASSLGWRQETQYF. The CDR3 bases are TGTGCCAGCAGCTTAGGTTGGCGGCAAGAGACCCAGTACTTC.

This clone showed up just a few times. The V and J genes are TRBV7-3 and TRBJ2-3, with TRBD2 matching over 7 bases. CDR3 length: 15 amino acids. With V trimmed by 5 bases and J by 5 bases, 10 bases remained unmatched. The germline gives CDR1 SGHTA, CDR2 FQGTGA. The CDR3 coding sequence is TGTGCCAGCAGCCAGGCTAGCGGAAGATTAGATACGCAGTATTTT. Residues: CASSQASGRLDTQYF.

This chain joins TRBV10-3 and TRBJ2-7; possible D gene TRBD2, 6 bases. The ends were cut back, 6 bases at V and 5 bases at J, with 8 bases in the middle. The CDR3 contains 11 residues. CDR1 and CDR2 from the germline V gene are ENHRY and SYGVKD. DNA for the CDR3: TGTGCCATCAGCCGCGGGGACGAGCAGTACTTC. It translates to CAISRGDEQYF.

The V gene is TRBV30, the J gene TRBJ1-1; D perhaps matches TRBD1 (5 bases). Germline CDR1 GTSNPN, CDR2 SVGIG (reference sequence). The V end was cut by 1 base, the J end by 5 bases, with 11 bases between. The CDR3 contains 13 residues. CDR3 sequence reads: CAWSGMGGTEAFF. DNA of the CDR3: TGTGCCTGGAGTGGGATGGGGGGGACTGAAGCTTTCTTT.

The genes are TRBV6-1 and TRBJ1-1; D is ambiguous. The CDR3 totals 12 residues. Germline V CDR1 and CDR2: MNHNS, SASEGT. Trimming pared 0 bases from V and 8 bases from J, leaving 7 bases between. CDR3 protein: CASSEAMREAFF. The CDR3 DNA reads TGTGCCAGCAGTGAAGCTATGAGAGAAGCTTTCTTT.

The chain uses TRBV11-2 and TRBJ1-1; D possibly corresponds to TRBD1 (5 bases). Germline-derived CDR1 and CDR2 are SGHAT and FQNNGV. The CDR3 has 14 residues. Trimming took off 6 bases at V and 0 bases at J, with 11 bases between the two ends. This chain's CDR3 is CASRGEVMNTEAFF. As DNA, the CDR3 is TGTGCCAGCAGAGGGGAGGTCATGAACACTGAAGCTTTCTTT.

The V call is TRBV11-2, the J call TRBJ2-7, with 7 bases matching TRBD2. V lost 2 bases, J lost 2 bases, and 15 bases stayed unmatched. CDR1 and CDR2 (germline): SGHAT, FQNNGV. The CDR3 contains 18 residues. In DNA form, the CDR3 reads TGTGCCAGCAGCTTAATGCGGTTAAGCGGGGCCTTAGCCTACGAGCAGTACTTC. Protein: CASSLMRLSGALAYEQYF.

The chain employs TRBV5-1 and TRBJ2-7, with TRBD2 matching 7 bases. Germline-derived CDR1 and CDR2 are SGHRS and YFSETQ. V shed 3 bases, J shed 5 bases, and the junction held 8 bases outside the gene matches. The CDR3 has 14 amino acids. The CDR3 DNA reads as TGCGCCAGCAGCTCCCGGGGCGGGAGTCACGAGCAGTACTTC. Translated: CASSSRGGSHEQYF.

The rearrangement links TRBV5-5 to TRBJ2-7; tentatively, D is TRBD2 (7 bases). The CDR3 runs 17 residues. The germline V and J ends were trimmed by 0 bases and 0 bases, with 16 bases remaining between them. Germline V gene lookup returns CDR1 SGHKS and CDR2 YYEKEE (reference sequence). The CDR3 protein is CASSLVLGGPGSYEQYF. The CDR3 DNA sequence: TGTGCCAGCAGCTTGGTGTTGGGGGGGCCGGGCTCCTACGAGCAGTACTTC.

The CDR3 region is CSVIGTSPYEQYF. CDR3 in DNA: TGCAGCGTGATAGGGACATCCCCCTACGAGCAGTACTTC. The genes are TRBV29-1 and TRBJ2-7; D may be TRBD1 (6 bases). The CDR3 contains 13 residues. The V end lost 6 bases, the J end lost 2 bases, and 14 bases lay between the germline ends. Per the germline V gene, CDR1 is SQVTM and CDR2 is ANQGSEA.